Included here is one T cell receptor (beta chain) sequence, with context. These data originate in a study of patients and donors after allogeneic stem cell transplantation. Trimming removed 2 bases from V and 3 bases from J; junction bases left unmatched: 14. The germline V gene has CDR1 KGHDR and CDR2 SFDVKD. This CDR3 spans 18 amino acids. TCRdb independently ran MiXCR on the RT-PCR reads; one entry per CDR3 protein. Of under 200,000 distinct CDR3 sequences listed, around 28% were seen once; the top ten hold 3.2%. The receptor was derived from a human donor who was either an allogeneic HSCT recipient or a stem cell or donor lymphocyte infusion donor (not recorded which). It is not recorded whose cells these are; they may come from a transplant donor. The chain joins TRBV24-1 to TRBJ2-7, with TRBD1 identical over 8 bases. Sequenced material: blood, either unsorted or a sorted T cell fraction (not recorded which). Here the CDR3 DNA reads TGTGCCACCAGTGATTGCCCCCCCGGGACAGGCATAAACTACGAGCAGTACTTC. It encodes CATSDCPPGTGINYEQYF.